A single T cell receptor beta chain is shown here with its context. The antigen is not known. Time point: newly diagnosed GD, antithyroid drugs for less than 3 months. PBMC-extracted RNA yielded the TCR library. These data belong to a study of regulatory T cells in long-lasting Graves disease. Study observations and caveats: Thyroid tissue went unstudied; only peripheral blood was examined.

Arm-PCR of CDR3 regions with iRepertoire HTBI primers generated TCR beta libraries. TCRdb fed the multiplex PCR reads into MiXCR, producing one record per CDR3 protein. The sample has approximately 390,000 distinct CDR3 sequences, 15% to 20% seen once. This CDR3 has 15 amino acids. V gave up 0 bases and J gave up 9 bases; unmatched junction bases: 9. CDR1 SGHNT and CDR2 YYREEE come from the germline V gene (reference sequence). These data are also associated with another study on T cells in Graves' hyperthyroidism and ophthalmopathy. That investigation notes: Patients counted as stable if ophthalmopathy did not develop within 18 months. Before onset, ophthalmopathy was predicted by the model a median around 6.2 months earlier.

The sample consisted of peripheral blood mononuclear cells (PBMCs), taken at new diagnosis, from a patient treated with antithyroid drugs. This chain links TRBV5-4 with TRBJ2-4; 7 bases are shared with TRBD1. This TCR was recovered from a woman between 18 and 30 years old with Graves disease. CDR3 coding DNA: TGTGCCAGCAGCTTGGCCGGGCAGGGGGAGAGCATTCAGTACTTC. It encodes CASSLAGQGESIQYF.